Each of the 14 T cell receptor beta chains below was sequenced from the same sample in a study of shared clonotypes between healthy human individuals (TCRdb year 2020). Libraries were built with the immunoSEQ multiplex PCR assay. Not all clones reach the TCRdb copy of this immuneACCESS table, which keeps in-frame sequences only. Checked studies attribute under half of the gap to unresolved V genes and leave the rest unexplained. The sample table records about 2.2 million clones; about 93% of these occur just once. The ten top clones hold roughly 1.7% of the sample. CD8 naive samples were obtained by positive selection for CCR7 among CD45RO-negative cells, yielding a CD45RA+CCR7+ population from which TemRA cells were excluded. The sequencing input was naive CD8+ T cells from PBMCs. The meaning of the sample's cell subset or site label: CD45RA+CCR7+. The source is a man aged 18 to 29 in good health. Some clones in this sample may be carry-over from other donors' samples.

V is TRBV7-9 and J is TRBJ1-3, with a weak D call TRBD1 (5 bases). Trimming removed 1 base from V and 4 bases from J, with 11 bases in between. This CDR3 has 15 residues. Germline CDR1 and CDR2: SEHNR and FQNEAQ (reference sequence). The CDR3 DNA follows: TGTGCCAGCAGCTTAGGTCAGGGAGTCGGAAACACCATATATTTT. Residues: CASSLGQGVGNTIYF.

The CDR3: CASSQRLGTDTQYF. CDR3 nucleotides: TGTGCCAGCAGCCAGAGATTGGGCACAGATACGCAGTATTTT. The chain carries TRBV7-9 and TRBJ2-3; no clear D. Trimming pared 5 bases from V and 1 base from J, leaving 10 bases between. Germline CDR1 SEHNR, CDR2 FQNEAQ (reference sequence). This CDR3 comprises 14 residues.

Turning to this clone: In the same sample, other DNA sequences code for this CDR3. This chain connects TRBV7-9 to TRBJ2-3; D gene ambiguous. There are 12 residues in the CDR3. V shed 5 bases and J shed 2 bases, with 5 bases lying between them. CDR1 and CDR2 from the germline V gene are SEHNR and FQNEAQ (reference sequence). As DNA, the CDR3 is TGTGCCAGCAGCCCACCCACAGATACGCAGTATTTT. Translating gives CASSPPTDTQYF.

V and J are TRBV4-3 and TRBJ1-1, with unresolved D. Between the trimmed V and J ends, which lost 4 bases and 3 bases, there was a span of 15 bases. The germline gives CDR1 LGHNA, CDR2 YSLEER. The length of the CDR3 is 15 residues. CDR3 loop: CASSRAEPPDTEAFF. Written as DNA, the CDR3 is TGCGCCAGCAGCCGGGCAGAACCGCCGGACACTGAAGCTTTCTTT.

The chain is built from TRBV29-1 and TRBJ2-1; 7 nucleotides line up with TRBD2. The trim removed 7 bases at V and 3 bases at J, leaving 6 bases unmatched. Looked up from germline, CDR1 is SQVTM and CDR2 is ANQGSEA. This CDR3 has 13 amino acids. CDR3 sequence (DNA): TGCAGCGGTTTGCTAGCGGACTACAATGAGCAGTTCTTC. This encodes CSGLLADYNEQFF.

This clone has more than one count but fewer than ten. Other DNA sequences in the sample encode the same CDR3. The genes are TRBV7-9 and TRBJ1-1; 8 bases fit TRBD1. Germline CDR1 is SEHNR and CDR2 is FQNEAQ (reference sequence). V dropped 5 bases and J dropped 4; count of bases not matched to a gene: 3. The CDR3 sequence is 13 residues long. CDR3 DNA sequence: TGTGCCAGCAGCCCGGGGACAGGCACTGAAGCTTTCTTT. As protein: CASSPGTGTEAFF.

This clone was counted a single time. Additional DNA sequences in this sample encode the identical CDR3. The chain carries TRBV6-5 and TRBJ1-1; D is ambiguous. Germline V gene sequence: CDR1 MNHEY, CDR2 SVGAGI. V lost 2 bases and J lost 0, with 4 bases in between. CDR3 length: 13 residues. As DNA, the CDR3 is TGTGCCAGCAGTTACGAGATGAACACTGAAGCTTTCTTT. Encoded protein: CASSYEMNTEAFF.

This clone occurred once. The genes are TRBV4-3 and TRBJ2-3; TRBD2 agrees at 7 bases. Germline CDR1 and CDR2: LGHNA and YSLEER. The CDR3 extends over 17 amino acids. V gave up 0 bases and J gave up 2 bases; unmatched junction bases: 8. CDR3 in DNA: TGCGCCAGCAGCCAAGATGAGTTTACTAGCGCCACAGATACGCAGTATTTT. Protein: CASSQDEFTSATDTQYF.

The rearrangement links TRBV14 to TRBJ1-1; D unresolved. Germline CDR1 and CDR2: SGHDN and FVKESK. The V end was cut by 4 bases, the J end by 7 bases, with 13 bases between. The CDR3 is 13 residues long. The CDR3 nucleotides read TGTGCCAGCAGCCTAAGTCCACTCGATGAAGCTTTCTTT. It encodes CASSLSPLDEAFF.

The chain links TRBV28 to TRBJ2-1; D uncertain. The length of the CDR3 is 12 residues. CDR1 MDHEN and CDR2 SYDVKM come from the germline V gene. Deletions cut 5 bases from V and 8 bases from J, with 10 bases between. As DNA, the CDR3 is TGTGCCAGCAGTCTTAGTGTTCATGAGCAGTTCTTC. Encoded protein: CASSLSVHEQFF.

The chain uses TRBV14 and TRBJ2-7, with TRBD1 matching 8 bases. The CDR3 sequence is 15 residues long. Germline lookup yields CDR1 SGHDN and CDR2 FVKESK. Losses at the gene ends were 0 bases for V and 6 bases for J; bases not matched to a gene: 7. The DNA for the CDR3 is TGTGCCAGCAGCCAAGATAGGACAGGGAATCCCGAGCAGTACTTC. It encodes CASSQDRTGNPEQYF.

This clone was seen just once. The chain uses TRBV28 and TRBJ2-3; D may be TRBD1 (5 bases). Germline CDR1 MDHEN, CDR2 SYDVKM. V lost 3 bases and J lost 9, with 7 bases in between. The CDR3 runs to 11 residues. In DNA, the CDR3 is TGTGCCAGCAGTTTGGGGCAGACGCAGTATTTT. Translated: CASSLGQTQYF.

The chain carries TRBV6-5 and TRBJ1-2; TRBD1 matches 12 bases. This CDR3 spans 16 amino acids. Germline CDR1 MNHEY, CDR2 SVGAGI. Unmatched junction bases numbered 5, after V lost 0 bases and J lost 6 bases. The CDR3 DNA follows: TGTGCCAGCAGTTACTCACCGGGACAGGGGGCGGATGGCTACACCTTC. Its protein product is CASSYSPGQGADGYTF.

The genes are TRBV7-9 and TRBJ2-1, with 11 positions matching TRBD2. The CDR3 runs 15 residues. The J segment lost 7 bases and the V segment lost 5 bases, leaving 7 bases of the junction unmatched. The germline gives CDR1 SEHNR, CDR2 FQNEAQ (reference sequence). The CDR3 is CASSKPSGRWNEQFF. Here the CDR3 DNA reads TGTGCCAGCAGCAAACCTAGCGGGAGGTGGAATGAGCAGTTCTTC.